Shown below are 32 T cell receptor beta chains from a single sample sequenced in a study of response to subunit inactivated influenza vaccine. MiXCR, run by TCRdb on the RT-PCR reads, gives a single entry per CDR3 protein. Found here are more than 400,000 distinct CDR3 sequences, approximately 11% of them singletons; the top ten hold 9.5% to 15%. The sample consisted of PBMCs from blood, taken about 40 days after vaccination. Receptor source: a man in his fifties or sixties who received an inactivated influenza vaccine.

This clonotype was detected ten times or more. In DNA, the CDR3 is TGCAGTGCTAGAGATGAGCTCAGACAGGGCCTACAGCCCCAGCATTTT. Translated: CSARDELRQGLQPQHF. The chain uses TRBV20-1 and TRBJ1-5; 7 bases align to TRBD1. The germline V gene has CDR1 DFQATT and CDR2 SNEGSKA (reference sequence). This CDR3 has 16 amino acids. The ends lost 0 bases at V and 7 bases at J; junction bases unmatched: 12.

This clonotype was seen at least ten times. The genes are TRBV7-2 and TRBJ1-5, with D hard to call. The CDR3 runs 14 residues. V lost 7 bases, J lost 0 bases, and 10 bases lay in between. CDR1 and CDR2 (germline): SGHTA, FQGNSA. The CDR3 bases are TGTGCCAGCACCATGGAGTATAGCAATCAGCCCCAGCATTTT. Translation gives CASTMEYSNQPQHF.

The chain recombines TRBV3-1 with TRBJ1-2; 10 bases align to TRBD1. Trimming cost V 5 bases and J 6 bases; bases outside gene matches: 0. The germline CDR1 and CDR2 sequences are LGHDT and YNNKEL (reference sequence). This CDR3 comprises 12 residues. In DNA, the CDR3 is TGTGCCAGCAGCGGGACAGGGGATGGCTACACCTTC. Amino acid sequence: CASSGTGDGYTF. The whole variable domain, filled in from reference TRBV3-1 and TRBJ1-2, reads DTAVSQTPKYLVTQMGNDKSIKCEQNLGHDTMYWYKQDSKKFLKIMFSYNNKELIINETVPNRFSPKSPDKAHLNLHINSLELGDSAVYFCASSGTGDGYTFGSGTRLTVV.

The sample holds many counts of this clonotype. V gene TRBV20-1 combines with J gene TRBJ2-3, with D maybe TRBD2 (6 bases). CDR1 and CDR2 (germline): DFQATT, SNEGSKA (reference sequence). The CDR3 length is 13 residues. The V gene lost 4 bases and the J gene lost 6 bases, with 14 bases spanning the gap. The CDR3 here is CSAIPGAGDTQYF. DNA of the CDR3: TGCAGTGCTATCCCGGGAGCTGGGGATACGCAGTATTTT.

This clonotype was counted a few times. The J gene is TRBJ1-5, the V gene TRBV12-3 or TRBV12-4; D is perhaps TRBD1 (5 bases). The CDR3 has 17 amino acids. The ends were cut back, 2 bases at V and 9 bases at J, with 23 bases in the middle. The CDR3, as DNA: TGTGCCAGCAGTTTATACGCGACACTGGGGGGAGTGTGGCCCCAGCATTTT. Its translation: CASSLYATLGGVWPQHF.

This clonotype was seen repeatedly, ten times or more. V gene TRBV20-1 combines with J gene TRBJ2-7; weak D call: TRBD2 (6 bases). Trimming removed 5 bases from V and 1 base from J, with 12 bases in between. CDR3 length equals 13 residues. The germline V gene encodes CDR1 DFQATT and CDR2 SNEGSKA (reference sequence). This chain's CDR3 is CSADRDLSYEQYF. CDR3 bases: TGCAGTGCTGATCGGGACTTATCCTACGAGCAGTACTTC.

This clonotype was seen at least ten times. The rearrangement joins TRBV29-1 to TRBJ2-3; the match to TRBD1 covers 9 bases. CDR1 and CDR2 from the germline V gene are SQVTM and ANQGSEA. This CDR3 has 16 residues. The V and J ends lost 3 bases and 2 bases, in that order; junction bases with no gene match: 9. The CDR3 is CSVDGSGTGYTDTQYF. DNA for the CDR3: TGCAGCGTTGATGGTTCTGGGACAGGGTACACAGATACGCAGTATTTT.

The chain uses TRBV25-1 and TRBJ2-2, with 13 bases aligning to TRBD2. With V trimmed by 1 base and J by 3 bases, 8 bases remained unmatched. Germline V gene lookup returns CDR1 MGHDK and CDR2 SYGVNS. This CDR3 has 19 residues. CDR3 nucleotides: TGTGCCAGCAGTGAATCGCCCCCCGGACTAGCGGGGGACACCGGGGAGCTGTTTTTT. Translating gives CASSESPPGLAGDTGELFF.

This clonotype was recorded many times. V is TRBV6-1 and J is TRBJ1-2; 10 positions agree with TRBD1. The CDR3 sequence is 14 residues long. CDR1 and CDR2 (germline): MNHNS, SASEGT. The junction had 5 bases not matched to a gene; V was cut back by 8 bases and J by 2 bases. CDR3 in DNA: TGTGCCAGCTTGACAGGGGGCGCCAACTATGGCTACACCTTC. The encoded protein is CASLTGGANYGYTF.

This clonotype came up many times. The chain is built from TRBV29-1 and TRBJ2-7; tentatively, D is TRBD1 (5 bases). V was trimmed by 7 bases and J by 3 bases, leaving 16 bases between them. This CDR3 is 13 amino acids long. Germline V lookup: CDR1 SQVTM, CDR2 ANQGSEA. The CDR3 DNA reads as TGCAGCGCCCAAGGCAGGGCTGGCTACGAGCAGTACTTC. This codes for CSAQGRAGYEQYF.

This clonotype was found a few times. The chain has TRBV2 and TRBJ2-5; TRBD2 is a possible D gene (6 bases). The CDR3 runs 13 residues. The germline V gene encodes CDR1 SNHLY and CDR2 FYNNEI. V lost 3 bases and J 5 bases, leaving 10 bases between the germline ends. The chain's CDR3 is CASSEYSGETQYF. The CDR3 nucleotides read TGTGCCAGCAGTGAGTACAGCGGGGAGACCCAGTACTTC.

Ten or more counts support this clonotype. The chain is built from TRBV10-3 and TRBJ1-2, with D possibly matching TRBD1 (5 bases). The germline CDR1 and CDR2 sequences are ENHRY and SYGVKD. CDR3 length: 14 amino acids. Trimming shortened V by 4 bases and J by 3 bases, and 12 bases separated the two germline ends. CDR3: CAISGDGSDYGYTF. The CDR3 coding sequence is TGTGCCATCAGTGGGGACGGGTCTGACTATGGCTACACCTTC.

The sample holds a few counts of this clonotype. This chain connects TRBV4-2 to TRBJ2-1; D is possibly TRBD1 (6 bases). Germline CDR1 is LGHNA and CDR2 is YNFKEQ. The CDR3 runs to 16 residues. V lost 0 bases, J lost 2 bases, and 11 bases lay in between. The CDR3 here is CASSQEFRTAYNEQFF. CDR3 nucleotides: TGTGCCAGCAGCCAAGAATTTAGGACAGCCTACAATGAGCAGTTCTTC.

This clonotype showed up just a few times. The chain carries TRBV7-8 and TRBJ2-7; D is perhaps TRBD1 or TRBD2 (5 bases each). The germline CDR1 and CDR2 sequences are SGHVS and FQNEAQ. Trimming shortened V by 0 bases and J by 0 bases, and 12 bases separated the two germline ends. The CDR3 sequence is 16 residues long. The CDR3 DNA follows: TGTGCCAGCAGCTTAGCGCAAGCAGGGAGCTCCTACGAGCAGTACTTC. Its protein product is CASSLAQAGSSYEQYF.

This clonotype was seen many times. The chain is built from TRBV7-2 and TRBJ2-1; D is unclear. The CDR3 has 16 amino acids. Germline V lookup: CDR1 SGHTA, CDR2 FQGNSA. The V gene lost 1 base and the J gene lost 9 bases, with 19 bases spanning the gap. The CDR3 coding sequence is TGTGCCAGCAGCTTAGTTGTCAGTGAAAAATCGATTGAGCAGTTCTTC. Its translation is CASSLVVSEKSIEQFF.

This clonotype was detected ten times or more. This chain's CDR3 is CASSGRVGTDTQYF. Here the CDR3 DNA reads TGTGCCAGCAGTGGCAGGGTTGGGACAGATACGCAGTATTTT. The chain carries TRBV12-3 or TRBV12-4 and TRBJ2-3, with a tentative D call TRBD1 (5 bases). The CDR3 totals 14 residues. Trimming removed 5 bases from V and 3 bases from J, with 12 bases in between.

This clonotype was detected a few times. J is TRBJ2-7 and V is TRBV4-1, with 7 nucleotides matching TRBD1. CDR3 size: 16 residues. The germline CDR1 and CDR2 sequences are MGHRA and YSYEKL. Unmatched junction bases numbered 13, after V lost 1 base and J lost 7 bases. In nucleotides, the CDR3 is TGCGCCAGCAGCCAAGGTTTCGCAGGGGGTCTAAGAGAGCAGTACTTC. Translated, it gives CASSQGFAGGLREQYF.

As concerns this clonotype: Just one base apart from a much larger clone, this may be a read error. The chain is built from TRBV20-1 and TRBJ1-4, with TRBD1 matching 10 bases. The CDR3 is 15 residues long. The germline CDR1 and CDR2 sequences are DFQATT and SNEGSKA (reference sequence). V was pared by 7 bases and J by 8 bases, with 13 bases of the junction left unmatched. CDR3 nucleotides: TGCAGTGTTTCTCAGACCGGGACAGGGGCGGAAAAACTGTTTTTT. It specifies CSVSQTGTGAEKLFF.

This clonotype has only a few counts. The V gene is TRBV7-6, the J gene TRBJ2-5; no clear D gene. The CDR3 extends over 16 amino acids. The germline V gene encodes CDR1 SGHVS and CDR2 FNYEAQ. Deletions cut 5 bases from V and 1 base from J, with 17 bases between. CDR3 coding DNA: TGTGCCAGCAGCCCTCCCAGGATGGGAACCCAAGAGACCCAGTACTTC. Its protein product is CASSPPRMGTQETQYF.

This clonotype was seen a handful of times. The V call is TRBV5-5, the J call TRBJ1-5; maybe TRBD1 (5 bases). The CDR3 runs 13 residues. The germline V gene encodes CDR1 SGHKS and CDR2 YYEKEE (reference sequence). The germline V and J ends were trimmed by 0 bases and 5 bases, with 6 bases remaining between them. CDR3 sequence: CASSLAGYQPQHF. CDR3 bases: TGTGCCAGCAGCTTGGCAGGGTATCAGCCCCAGCATTTT.

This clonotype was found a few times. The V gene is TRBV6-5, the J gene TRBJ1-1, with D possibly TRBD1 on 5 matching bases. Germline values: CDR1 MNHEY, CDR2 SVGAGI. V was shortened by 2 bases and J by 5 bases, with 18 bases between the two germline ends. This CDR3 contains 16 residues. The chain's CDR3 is CASSYGPRGGLTEAFF. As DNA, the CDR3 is TGTGCCAGCAGTTACGGGCCGAGGGGAGGTTTAACTGAAGCTTTCTTT.

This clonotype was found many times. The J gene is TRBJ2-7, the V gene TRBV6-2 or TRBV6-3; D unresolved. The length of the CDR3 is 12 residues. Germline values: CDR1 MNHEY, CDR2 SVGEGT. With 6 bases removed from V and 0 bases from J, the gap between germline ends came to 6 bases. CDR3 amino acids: CASSYSSYEQYF. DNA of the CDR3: TGTGCCAGCAGCTATAGCTCCTACGAGCAGTACTTC.

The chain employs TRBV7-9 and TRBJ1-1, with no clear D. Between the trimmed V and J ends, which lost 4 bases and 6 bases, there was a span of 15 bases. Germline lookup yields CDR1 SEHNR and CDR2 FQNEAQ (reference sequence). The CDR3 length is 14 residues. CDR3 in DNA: TGTGCCAGCAGCTCCACCGGGGTAGAGGCTGAAGCTTTCTTT. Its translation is CASSSTGVEAEAFF. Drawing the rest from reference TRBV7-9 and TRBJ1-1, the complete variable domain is DTGVSQNPRHKITKRGQNVTFRCDPISEHNRLYWYRQTLGQGPEFLTYFQNEAQLEKSRLLSDRFSAERPKGSFSTLEIQRTEQGDSAMYLCASSSTGVEAEAFFGQGTRLTVV.

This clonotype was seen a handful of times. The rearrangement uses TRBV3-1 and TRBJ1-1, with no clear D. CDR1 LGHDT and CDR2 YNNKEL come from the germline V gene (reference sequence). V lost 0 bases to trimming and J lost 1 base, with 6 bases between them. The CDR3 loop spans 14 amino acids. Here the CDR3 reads CASSQDPGNTEAFF. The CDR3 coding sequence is TGTGCCAGCAGCCAAGATCCGGGGAACACTGAAGCTTTCTTT.

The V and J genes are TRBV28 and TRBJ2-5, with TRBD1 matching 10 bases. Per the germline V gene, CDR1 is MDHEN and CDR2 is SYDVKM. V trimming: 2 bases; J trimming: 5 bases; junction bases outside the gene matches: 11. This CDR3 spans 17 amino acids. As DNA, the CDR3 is TGTGCCAGCAGTTTACTAGTGCGACAGGGGGCGGGTGAGACCCAGTACTTC. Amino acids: CASSLLVRQGAGETQYF.

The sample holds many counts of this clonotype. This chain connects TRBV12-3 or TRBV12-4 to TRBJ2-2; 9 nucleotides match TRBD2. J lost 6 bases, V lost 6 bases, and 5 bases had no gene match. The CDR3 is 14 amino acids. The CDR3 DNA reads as TGTGCCAGCAGGGAGACTAGCGGTGCCGGGGAGCTGTTTTTT. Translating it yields CASRETSGAGELFF.

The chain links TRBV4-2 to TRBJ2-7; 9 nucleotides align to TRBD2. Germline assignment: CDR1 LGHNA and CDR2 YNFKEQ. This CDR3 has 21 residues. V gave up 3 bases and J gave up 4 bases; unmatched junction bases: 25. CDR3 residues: CASSHPGTRLGGSGGPYEQYF. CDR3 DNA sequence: TGTGCCAGCAGCCACCCCGGGACAAGGCTCGGTGGTAGCGGGGGACCATACGAGCAGTACTTC.

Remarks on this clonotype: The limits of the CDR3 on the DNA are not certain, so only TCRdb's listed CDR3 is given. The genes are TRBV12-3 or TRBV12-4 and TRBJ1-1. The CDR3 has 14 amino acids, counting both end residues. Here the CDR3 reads CDSSTSRQNTEAFF.

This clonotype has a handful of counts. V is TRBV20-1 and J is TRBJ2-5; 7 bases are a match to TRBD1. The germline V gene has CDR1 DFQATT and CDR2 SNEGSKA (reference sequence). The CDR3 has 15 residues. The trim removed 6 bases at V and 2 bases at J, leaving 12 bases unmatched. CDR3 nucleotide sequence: TGCAGTGCCAGATCACAGGGGTTCTATCAAGAGACCCAGTACTTC. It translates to CSARSQGFYQETQYF.

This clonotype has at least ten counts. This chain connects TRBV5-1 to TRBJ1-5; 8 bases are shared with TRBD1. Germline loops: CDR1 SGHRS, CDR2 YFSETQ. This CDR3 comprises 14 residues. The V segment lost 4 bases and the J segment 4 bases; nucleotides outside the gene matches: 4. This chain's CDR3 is CASSAGGRNQPQHF. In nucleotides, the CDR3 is TGCGCCAGCAGCGCAGGGGGCCGAAATCAGCCCCAGCATTTT.

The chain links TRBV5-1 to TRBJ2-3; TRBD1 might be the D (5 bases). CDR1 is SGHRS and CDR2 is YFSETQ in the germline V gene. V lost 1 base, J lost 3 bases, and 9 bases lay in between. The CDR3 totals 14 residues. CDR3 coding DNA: TGCGCCAGCAGCTTGACCAGGGTTACAGATACGCAGTATTTT. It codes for CASSLTRVTDTQYF.

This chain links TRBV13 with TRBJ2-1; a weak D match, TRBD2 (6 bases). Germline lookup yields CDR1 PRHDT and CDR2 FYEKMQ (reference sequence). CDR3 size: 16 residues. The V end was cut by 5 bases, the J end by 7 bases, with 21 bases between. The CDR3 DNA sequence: TGTGCCAGCAGCCCAAATTTATTTTCGGGGAGGAATGAGCAGTTCTTC. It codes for CASSPNLFSGRNEQFF.